This T cell receptor (beta chain) was obtained from a study of shared clonotypes between healthy human individuals. Study-level findings and limits: Around 4.7% was the fraction of naive CD4 clonotypes found shared across a few donors.

On this clone: Its specificity is unknown.

Assay used: immunoSEQ multiplex PCR; TCRdb lists only in-frame clones, some missing. This table holds more than 850,000 clones, approximately 80% found once. CDR3 length: 13 amino acids. Trimming removed 5 bases at V and 6 bases at J, with 11 bases between. Germline CDR1 and CDR2: SGHAT and FQDESV (reference sequence). This clonotype was obtained from a man younger than 35 in good health. Some clones in this sample may be carry-over from other donors' samples. The chain links TRBV11-1 to TRBJ1-5; no definite D call. Sequenced input: memory CD4+ T cells from PBMCs. Noted subset: CD45RA-negative fraction. In nucleotides, the CDR3 is TGTGCCAGCAGCCTCACCCGCAGTCAGCCCCAGCATTTT. Amino acids: CASSLTRSQPQHF.